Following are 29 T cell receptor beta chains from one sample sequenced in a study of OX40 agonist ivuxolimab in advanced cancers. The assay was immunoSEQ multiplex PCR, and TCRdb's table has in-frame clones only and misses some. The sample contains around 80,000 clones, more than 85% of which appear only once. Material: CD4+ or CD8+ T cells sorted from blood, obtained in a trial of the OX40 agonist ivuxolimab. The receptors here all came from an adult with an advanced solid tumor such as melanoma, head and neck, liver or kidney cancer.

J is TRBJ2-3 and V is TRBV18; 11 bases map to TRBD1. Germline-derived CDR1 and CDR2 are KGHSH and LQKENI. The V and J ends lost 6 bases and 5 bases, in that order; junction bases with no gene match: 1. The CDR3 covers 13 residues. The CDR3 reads CASSGQGVDTQYF. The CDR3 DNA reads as TGTGCCAGCTCGGGACAGGGGGTAGATACGCAGTATTTT. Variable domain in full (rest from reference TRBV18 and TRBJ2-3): NAGVMQNPRHLVRRRGQEARLRCSPMKGHSHVYWYRQLPEEGLKFMVYLQKENIIDESGMPKERFSAEFPKEGPSILRIQQVVRGDSAAYFCASSGQGVDTQYFGPGTRLTVL.

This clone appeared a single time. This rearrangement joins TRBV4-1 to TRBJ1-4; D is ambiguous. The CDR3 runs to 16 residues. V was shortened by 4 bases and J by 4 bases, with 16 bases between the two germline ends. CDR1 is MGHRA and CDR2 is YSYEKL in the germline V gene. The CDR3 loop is CASSRDPGGGNEKLFF. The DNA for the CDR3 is TGCGCCAGCAGCCGGGATCCGGGAGGAGGTAATGAAAAACTGTTTTTT.

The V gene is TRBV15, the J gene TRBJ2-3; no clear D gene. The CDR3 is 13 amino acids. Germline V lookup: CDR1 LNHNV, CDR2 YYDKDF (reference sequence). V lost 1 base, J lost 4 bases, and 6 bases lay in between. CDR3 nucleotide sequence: TGTGCCACCAGCAGAGCCCAGGCAGATACGCAGTATTTT. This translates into CATSRAQADTQYF.

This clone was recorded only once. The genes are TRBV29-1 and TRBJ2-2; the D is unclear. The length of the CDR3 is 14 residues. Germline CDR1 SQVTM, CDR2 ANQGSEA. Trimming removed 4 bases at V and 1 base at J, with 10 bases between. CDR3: CSVVIRMNTGELFF. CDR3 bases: TGCAGCGTTGTTATCAGGATGAACACCGGGGAGCTGTTTTTT.

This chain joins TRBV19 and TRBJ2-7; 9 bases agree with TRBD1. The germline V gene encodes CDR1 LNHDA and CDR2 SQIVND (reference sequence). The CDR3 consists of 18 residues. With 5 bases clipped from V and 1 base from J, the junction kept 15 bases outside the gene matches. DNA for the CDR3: TGTGCCAGTAGTCTTAAATTAACAGGGGGCACTTCGTCCTACGAGCAGTACTTC. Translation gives CASSLKLTGGTSSYEQYF.

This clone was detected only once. CDR3 DNA sequence: TGTGCCATCAGTGACGGGACAGGGCAACAGCCCCAGCATTTT. It is translated as CAISDGTGQQPQHF. V gene TRBV10-3 combines with J gene TRBJ1-5; 9 bases align to TRBD1. The germline gives CDR1 ENHRY, CDR2 SYGVKD. The CDR3 runs to 14 residues. Losses at the gene ends were 3 bases for V and 7 bases for J; bases not matched to a gene: 4.

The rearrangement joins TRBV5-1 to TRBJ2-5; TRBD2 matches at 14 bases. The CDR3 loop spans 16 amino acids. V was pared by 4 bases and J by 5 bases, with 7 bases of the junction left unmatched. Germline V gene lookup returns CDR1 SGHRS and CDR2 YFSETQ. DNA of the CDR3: TGCGCCAGCAGCCTGGGACTAGCGGGAGAGGGTGAGACCCAGTACTTC. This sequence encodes CASSLGLAGEGETQYF.

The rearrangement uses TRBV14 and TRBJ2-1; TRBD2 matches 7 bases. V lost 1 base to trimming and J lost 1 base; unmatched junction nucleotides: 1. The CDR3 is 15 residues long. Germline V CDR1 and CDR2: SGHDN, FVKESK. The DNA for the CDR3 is TGTGCCAGCAGCCAAGGCGGGAGATCCTACAATGAGCAGTTCTTC. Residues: CASSQGGRSYNEQFF.

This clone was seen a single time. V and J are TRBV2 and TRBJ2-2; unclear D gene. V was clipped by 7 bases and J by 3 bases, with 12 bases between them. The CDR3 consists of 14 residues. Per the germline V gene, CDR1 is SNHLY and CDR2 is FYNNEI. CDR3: CASTYGFYTGELFF. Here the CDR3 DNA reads TGTGCCAGCACATACGGGTTTTACACCGGGGAGCTGTTTTTT.

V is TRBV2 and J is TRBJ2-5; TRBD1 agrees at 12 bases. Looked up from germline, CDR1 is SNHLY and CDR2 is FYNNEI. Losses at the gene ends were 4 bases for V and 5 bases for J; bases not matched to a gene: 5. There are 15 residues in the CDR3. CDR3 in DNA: TGTGCCAGCAGTGGGGGGACAGGGGGCCGGGAGACCCAGTACTTC. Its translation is CASSGGTGGRETQYF.

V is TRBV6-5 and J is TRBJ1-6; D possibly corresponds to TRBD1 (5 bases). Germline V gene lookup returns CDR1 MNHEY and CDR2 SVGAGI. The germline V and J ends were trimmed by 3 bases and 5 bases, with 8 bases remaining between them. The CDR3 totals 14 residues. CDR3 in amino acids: CASSYGRDNSPLHF. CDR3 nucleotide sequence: TGTGCCAGCAGTTATGGCAGGGATAATTCACCCCTCCACTTT.

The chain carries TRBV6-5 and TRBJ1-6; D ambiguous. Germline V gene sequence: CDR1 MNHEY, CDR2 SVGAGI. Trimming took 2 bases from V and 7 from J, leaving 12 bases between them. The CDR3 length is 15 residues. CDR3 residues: CASSYQGRLNSPLHF. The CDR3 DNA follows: TGTGCCAGCAGTTACCAAGGGAGGTTGAATTCACCCCTCCACTTT.

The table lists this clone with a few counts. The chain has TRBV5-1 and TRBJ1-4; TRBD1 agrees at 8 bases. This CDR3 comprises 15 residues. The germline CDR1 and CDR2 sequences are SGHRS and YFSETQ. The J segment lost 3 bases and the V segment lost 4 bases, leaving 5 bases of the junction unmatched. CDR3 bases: TGCGCCAGCAGCAGGACAGGGTCATCTAATGAAAAACTGTTTTTT. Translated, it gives CASSRTGSSNEKLFF.

CDR3 sequence: CASSLGSFLNTEAFF. The CDR3 nucleotides read TGTGCCAGTAGTTTGGGGTCTTTTCTGAACACTGAAGCTTTCTTT. The V and J genes are TRBV19 and TRBJ1-1; D is unclear. V was pared by 5 bases and J by 0 bases, with 13 bases between. There are 15 residues in the CDR3. Germline assignment: CDR1 LNHDA and CDR2 SQIVND (reference sequence).

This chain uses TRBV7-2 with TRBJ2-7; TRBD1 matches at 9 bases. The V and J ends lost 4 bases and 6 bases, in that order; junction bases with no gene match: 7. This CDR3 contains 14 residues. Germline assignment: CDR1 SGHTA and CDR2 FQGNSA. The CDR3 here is CASSSDRGQGEQYF. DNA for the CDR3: TGTGCCAGCAGCTCGGACAGGGGCCAGGGCGAGCAGTACTTC. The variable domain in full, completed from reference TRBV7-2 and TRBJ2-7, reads GAGVSQSPSNKVTEKGKDVELRCDPISGHTALYWYRQSLGQGLEFLIYFQGNSAPDKSGLPSDRFSAERTGGSVSTLTIQRTQQEDSAVYLCASSSDRGQGEQYFGPGTRLTVT.

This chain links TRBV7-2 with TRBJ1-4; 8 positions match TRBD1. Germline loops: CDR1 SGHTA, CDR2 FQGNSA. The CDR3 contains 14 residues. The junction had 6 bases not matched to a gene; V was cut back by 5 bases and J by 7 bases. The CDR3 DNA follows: TGTGCCAGCAGCGCACAGGGGGGTCTTGAAAAACTGTTTTTT. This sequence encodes CASSAQGGLEKLFF.

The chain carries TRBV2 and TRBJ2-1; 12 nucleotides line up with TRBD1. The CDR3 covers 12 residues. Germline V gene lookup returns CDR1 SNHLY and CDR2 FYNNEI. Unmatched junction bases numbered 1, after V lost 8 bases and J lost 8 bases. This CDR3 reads CASGTGGDEQFF. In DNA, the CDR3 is TGTGCCAGCGGGACAGGGGGCGATGAGCAGTTCTTC.

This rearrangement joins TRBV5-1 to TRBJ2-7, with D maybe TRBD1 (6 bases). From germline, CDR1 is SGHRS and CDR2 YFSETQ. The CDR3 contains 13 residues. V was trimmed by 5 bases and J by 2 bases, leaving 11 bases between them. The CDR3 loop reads CASRRTVAYEQYF. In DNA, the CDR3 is TGCGCCAGCAGGCGGACAGTGGCCTACGAGCAGTACTTC.

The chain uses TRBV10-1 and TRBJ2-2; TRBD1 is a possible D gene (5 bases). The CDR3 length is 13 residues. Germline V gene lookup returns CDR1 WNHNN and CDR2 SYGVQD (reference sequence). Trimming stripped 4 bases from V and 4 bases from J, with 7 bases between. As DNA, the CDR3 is TGCGCCAGCAGTGCGCAGGGCACCGGGGAGCTGTTTTTT. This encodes CASSAQGTGELFF.

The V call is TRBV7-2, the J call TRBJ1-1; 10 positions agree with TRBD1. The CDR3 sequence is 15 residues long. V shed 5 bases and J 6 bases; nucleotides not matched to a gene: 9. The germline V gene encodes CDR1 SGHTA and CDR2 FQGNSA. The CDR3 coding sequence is TGTGCCAGCAGCCCGGGGACAGGGGTAGTTGCTGAAGCTTTCTTT. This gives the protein CASSPGTGVVAEAFF. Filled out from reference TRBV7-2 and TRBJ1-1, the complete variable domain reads GAGVSQSPSNKVTEKGKDVELRCDPISGHTALYWYRQSLGQGLEFLIYFQGNSAPDKSGLPSDRFSAERTGGSVSTLTIQRTQQEDSAVYLCASSPGTGVVAEAFFGQGTRLTVV.

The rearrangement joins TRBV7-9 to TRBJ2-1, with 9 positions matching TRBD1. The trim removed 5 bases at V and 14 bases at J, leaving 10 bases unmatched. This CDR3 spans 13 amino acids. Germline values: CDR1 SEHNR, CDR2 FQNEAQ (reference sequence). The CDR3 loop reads CASSLTGTGKEFF. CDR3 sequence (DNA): TGTGCCAGCAGCCTAACCGGGACAGGGAAGGAGTTCTTC. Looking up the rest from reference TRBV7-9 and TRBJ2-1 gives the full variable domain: DTGVSQNPRHKITKRGQNVTFRCDPISEHNRLYWYRQTLGQGPEFLTYFQNEAQLEKSRLLSDRFSAERPKGSFSTLEIQRTEQGDSAMYLCASSLTGTGKEFFGPGTRLTVL.

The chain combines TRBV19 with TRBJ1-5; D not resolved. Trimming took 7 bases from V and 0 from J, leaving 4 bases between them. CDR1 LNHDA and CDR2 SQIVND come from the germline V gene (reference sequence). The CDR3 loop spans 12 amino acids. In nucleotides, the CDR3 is TGTGCCAGTAAATATAGCAATCAGCCCCAGCATTTT. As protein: CASKYSNQPQHF.

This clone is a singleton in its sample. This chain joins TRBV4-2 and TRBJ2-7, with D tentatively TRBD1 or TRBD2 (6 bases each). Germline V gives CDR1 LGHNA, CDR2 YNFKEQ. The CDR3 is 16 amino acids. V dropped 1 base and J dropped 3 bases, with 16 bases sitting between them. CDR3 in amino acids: CASSQAGGGGGYEQYF. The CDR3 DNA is TGTGCCAGCAGCCAAGCCGGAGGAGGGGGTGGCTACGAGCAGTACTTC.

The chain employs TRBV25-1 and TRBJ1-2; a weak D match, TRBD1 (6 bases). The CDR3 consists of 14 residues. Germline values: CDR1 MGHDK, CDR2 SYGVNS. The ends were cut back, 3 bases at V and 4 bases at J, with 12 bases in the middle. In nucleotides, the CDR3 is TGTGCCAGCAGTGATGCGGCAGGGGTCTATGGCTACACCTTC. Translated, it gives CASSDAAGVYGYTF.

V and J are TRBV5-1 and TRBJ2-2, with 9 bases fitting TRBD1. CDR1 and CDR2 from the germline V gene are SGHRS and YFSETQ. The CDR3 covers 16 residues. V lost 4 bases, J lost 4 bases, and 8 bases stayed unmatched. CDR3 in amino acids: CASSPQGTGPTGELFF. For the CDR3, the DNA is TGCGCCAGCAGCCCCCAGGGGACAGGGCCCACCGGGGAGCTGTTTTTT.

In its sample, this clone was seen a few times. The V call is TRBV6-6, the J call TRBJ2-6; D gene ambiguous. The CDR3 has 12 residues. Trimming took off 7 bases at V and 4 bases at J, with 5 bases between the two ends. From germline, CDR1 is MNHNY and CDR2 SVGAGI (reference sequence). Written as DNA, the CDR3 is TGTGCCAGCAAGGTGGGGGCCAACGTCCTGACTTTC. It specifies CASKVGANVLTF.

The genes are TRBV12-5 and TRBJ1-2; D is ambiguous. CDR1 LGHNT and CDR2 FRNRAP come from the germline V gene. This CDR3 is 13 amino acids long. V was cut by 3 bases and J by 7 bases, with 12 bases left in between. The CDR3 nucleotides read TGTGCTAGTGGTTTACCTGGACGGGTTGGCTACACCTTC. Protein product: CASGLPGRVGYTF.

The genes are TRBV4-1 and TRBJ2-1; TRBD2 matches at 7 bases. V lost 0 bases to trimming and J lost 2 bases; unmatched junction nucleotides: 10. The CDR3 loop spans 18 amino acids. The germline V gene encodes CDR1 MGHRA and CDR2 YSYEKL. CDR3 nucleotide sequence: TGCGCCAGCAGCCAAGAATGGGGGGGAATCCCGACCTACAATGAGCAGTTCTTC. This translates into CASSQEWGGIPTYNEQFF.

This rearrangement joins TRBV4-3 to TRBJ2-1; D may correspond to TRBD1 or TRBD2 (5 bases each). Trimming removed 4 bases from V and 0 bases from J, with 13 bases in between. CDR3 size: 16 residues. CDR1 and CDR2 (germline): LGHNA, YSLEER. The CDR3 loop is CASSLRADISYNEQFF. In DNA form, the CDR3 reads TGCGCCAGCAGCCTCAGAGCGGACATCTCCTACAATGAGCAGTTCTTC.